This entry lists 29 T cell receptor beta chains sequenced from one sample in a study of long-term antiretroviral therapy in people with HIV (dated by TCRdb to between 2020 and 2023). The immunoSEQ hsTCRB v3.0 assay was used at survey level resolution for TRB variable region sequencing. TCRdb mirrors the immuneACCESS table, restricted to in-frame sequences. Some clones are absent from its copies; in checked studies, under half trace to an unresolved V gene, and the reason for the others is unknown. The sample has some 19,000 clones on record, around three quarters of them singletons. The ten top clones hold 6.5% to 7.5% of the sample. The source was unsorted PBMCs, collected 2.2 years after starting antiretroviral therapy. These receptors were collected from a man between 45 and 60 years old with HIV.

As DNA, the CDR3 is TGTGCCAGCAGCTTGGATGCGGGGGGCACTGAAGCTTTCTTT. Translated: CASSLDAGGTEAFF. The chain combines TRBV5-5 with TRBJ1-1, with a tentative D call TRBD1 (5 bases). V lost 0 bases and J 4 bases, leaving 10 bases between the germline ends. The length of the CDR3 is 14 residues. Germline V gene data show CDR1 as SGHKS and CDR2 as YYEKEE (reference sequence).

A few counts support this clone. This sequence joins TRBV27 and TRBJ1-2, with D maybe TRBD1 (5 bases). V lost 4 bases and J lost 5, with 11 bases in between. CDR1 and CDR2 from the germline V gene are MNHEY and SMNVEV (reference sequence). The CDR3 runs to 13 residues. The CDR3, as DNA: TGTGCCAGCAGTTCAGACAGTAGGTATGGCTACACCTTC. Protein: CASSSDSRYGYTF.

The J gene is TRBJ2-1, the V gene TRBV19, with 9 positions matching TRBD2. Germline V gene sequence: CDR1 LNHDA, CDR2 SQIVND (reference sequence). V trimming: 7 bases; J trimming: 4 bases; junction bases outside the gene matches: 5. The CDR3 consists of 14 residues. CDR3 protein: CASKSGGYYNEQFF. CDR3 DNA sequence: TGTGCCAGTAAAAGCGGGGGGTATTACAATGAGCAGTTCTTC.

This chain joins TRBV28 and TRBJ2-5, with unresolved D. The CDR3 runs to 14 residues. Germline loops: CDR1 MDHEN, CDR2 SYDVKM. Trimming stripped 6 bases from V and 5 bases from J, with 16 bases between. The CDR3 DNA sequence: TGTGCCAGCAGCACCCCTTATGGGGTCGAGACCCAGTACTTC. It is translated as CASSTPYGVETQYF.

This chain connects TRBV6-6 to TRBJ1-2, with 8 positions matching TRBD1. The V gene end was trimmed by 4 bases and the J gene end by 3 bases; junction bases not matched to a gene: 10. From germline, CDR1 is MNHNY and CDR2 SVGAGI (reference sequence). The CDR3 consists of 16 residues. The CDR3 region has the DNA TGTGCCAGCAGTTCACGGACAGGGTTCCCCTACTATGGCTACACCTTC. Translating gives CASSSRTGFPYYGYTF.

This chain connects TRBV7-9 to TRBJ2-5; the D gene is possibly TRBD1 (5 bases). The J call may be incorrect, as the DNA end agrees better with TRBJ2-7. CDR3 length equals 14 residues. The germline V gene has CDR1 SEHNR and CDR2 FQNEAQ (reference sequence). The CDR3 bases are TGTGCCAGCAGCTTTCCAGGGCCCACCTACGAGCAGTACTTC. This gives the protein CASSFPGPTYEQYF.

CDR3 sequence: CASSLARSEWRSTDTQYF. Written as DNA, the CDR3 is TGTGCCAGCAGCTTAGCTCGTTCGGAGTGGCGGTCCACAGATACGCAGTATTTT. V gene TRBV11-2 combines with J gene TRBJ2-3; D call uncertain. The ends were cut back, 1 base at V and 2 bases at J, with 19 bases in the middle. Germline CDR1 and CDR2: SGHAT and FQNNGV. The CDR3 spans 18 residues.

This sequence joins TRBV19 and TRBJ1-1; TRBD1 matches at 11 bases. Looked up from germline, CDR1 is LNHDA and CDR2 is SQIVND (reference sequence). The CDR3 is 16 amino acids. Trimming removed 5 bases from V and 0 bases from J; junction bases left unmatched: 5. CDR3 sequence reads: CASSDRDRGMNTEAFF. CDR3 bases: TGTGCCAGTAGTGACCGGGACAGGGGGATGAACACTGAAGCTTTCTTT.

This chain connects TRBV7-8 to TRBJ2-1; 8 bases are a match to TRBD1. The CDR3 runs to 15 residues. The ends lost 5 bases at V and 3 bases at J; junction bases unmatched: 6. CDR1 and CDR2 (germline): SGHVS, FQNEAQ. CDR3 coding DNA: TGTGCCAGCAGCCATGGACAGGGCCACTACAATGAGCAGTTCTTC. Protein sequence: CASSHGQGHYNEQFF.

The rearrangement joins TRBV19 to TRBJ2-2; 8 bases match TRBD2. V lost 4 bases and J lost 4; bases outside the gene matches: 5. CDR1 and CDR2 from the germline V gene are LNHDA and SQIVND (reference sequence). There are 15 residues in the CDR3. CDR3 nucleotides: TGTGCCAGTAGTAGCCTAGCGGGTTTCACCGGGGAGCTGTTTTTT. This sequence encodes CASSSLAGFTGELFF.

The V and J genes are TRBV4-2 and TRBJ2-3; 10 nucleotides agree with TRBD1. Looked up from germline, CDR1 is LGHNA and CDR2 is YNFKEQ. The length of the CDR3 is 16 residues. Trimming removed 4 bases from V and 6 bases from J; junction bases left unmatched: 10. CDR3: CASSRRQGASSDTQYF. The CDR3 DNA reads as TGTGCCAGCAGCCGGAGACAGGGGGCTTCTAGCGATACGCAGTATTTT.

The chain has TRBV25-1 and TRBJ1-2, with 7 bases lining up with TRBD1. The junction had 7 bases not matched to a gene; V was cut back by 3 bases and J by 6 bases. Germline V gene sequence: CDR1 MGHDK, CDR2 SYGVNS. The CDR3 runs 14 residues. In nucleotides, the CDR3 is TGTGCCAGCAGTGATCAGGGGGTCGTTAATGGCTACACCTTC. Its protein is CASSDQGVVNGYTF.

This clone appeared once. The genes are TRBV27 and TRBJ2-3, with 13 bases aligning to TRBD2. Germline V gives CDR1 MNHEY, CDR2 SMNVEV (reference sequence). This CDR3 has 15 residues. J gave up 11 bases and V 6 bases, and 11 bases lay outside the gene matches. The CDR3 nucleotides are TGTGCCAGCAGGCCCGGGACTAGCGGGACCGCTAGGCAGTATTTT. It specifies CASRPGTSGTARQYF.

The chain employs TRBV7-2 and TRBJ2-7; D is unclear. Trimming pared 1 base from V and 4 bases from J, leaving 8 bases between. Germline V CDR1 and CDR2: SGHTA, FQGNSA. The CDR3 runs to 13 residues. CDR3 in DNA: TGTGCCAGCAGCTTAGTCAGGATTTACGAGCAGTACTTC. Its translation is CASSLVRIYEQYF.

The chain links TRBV18 to TRBJ2-1; 13 nucleotides match TRBD2. The CDR3 length is 15 residues. J was trimmed by 9 bases and V by 4 bases; bases with no gene match: 6. The germline gives CDR1 KGHSH, CDR2 LQKENI. The CDR3 is CASSHGLAGDLEQFF. The DNA for the CDR3 is TGTGCCAGCTCACACGGACTAGCGGGAGATCTTGAGCAGTTCTTC.

This sequence joins TRBV10-3 and TRBJ1-1, with 7 bases identical to TRBD1. Germline trimming cut 8 bases from V and 1 base from J; bases unmatched to any gene: 7. This CDR3 has 14 amino acids. Germline CDR1 and CDR2: ENHRY and SYGVKD. CDR3 amino acids: CAIGGQASNTEAFF. Here the CDR3 DNA reads TGTGCCATCGGAGGACAGGCCTCGAACACTGAAGCTTTCTTT.

V and J are TRBV7-7 and TRBJ2-1; 8 nucleotides align to TRBD2. The V gene's germline CDR1 is SSHAT and CDR2 FNYEAQ (reference sequence). The CDR3 contains 15 residues. Trimming at V came to 1 base and at J to 6 bases, leaving 5 bases not matched to a gene. DNA for the CDR3: TGTGCCAGCAGCTTAGGAGCGGGAGCCTCCAATGAGCAGTTCTTC. Translation gives CASSLGAGASNEQFF.

This clone was seen a few times. The chain has TRBV19 and TRBJ2-7; tentatively, D is TRBD1 (6 bases). Trimming removed 4 bases at V and 3 bases at J, with 7 bases between. There are 12 residues in the CDR3. Germline-derived CDR1 and CDR2 are LNHDA and SQIVND (reference sequence). CDR3 residues: CASSTGDYEQYF. As DNA, the CDR3 is TGTGCCAGTAGTACAGGGGACTACGAGCAGTACTTC.

The CDR3 reads CASSLWTGYQETQYF. The CDR3 DNA follows: TGTGCCAGCAGTTTATGGACAGGGTACCAAGAGACCCAGTACTTC. The chain joins TRBV27 to TRBJ2-5; 8 nucleotides match TRBD1. Germline V lookup: CDR1 MNHEY, CDR2 SMNVEV (reference sequence). Trimming removed 1 base from V and 0 bases from J; junction bases left unmatched: 1. CDR3 length: 15 residues.

V is TRBV5-1 and J is TRBJ1-1, with D possibly matching TRBD1 (5 bases). This CDR3 comprises 15 residues. The ends were cut back, 0 bases at V and 3 bases at J, with 12 bases in the middle. Germline assignment: CDR1 SGHRS and CDR2 YFSETQ. The CDR3 sequence: CASSLAIGADTEAFF. The CDR3 coding sequence is TGCGCCAGCAGCTTGGCCATCGGGGCGGACACTGAAGCTTTCTTT.

The CDR3, as DNA: TGTGCCAGCAGCTTAGCGCTGGGGGGCAGTGGCACCGGGGAGCTGTTTTTT. Translation: CASSLALGGSGTGELFF. V usage is TRBV7-2 and J usage is TRBJ2-2; perhaps D is TRBD1 or TRBD2 (6 bases each). Trimming left V 0 bases short and J 4 bases short, with 15 bases between. Germline V gene lookup returns CDR1 SGHTA and CDR2 FQGNSA. CDR3 length: 17 residues. Complete variable domain (other parts from reference TRBV7-2 and TRBJ2-2): GAGVSQSPSNKVTEKGKDVELRCDPISGHTALYWYRQSLGQGLEFLIYFQGNSAPDKSGLPSDRFSAERTGGSVSTLTIQRTQQEDSAVYLCASSLALGGSGTGELFFGEGSRLTVL.

The chain employs TRBV13 and TRBJ2-7; TRBD2 aligns across 12 bases. The CDR3 is 17 amino acids. With 4 bases clipped from V and 0 bases from J, the junction kept 7 bases outside the gene matches. CDR1 PRHDT and CDR2 FYEKMQ come from the germline V gene (reference sequence). As DNA, the CDR3 is TGTGCCAGCAGCTCCCGCCGACTAGCGGGGGCCTCCTACGAGCAGTACTTC. It encodes CASSSRRLAGASYEQYF.

The chain uses TRBV6-5 and TRBJ2-1; 7 bases are a match to TRBD1. V trimming: 0 bases; J trimming: 6 bases; junction bases outside the gene matches: 2. Looked up from germline, CDR1 is MNHEY and CDR2 is SVGAGI. CDR3 length equals 14 residues. CDR3 in amino acids: CASSYSSGGNEQFF. The CDR3 DNA reads TGTGCCAGCAGTTACTCGTCAGGGGGCAATGAGCAGTTCTTC.

This rearrangement joins TRBV19 to TRBJ1-2, with 7 bases that match TRBD1. After removal of 6 bases from V and 3 bases from J, the junction contained 16 bases not matched to a gene. Germline V CDR1 and CDR2: LNHDA, SQIVND (reference sequence). The CDR3 extends over 17 amino acids. Here the CDR3 reads CASRNRDSTPGDYGYTF. The CDR3 nucleotides read TGTGCCAGTAGGAACCGGGACAGCACTCCTGGGGACTATGGCTACACCTTC.

This chain links TRBV4-2 with TRBJ1-1; D ambiguous. Trimming stripped 4 bases from V and 3 bases from J, with 9 bases between. From germline, CDR1 is LGHNA and CDR2 YNFKEQ. The CDR3 extends over 13 amino acids. The DNA for the CDR3 is TGTGCCAGCAGCCGGAAAGTTGACACTGAAGCTTTCTTT. This encodes CASSRKVDTEAFF.

The gene calls are TRBV5-1 and TRBJ2-6; TRBD2 aligns across 13 bases. This CDR3 comprises 18 residues. In germline, CDR1 is SGHRS, CDR2 YFSETQ. Trimming removed 3 bases from V and 2 bases from J; junction bases left unmatched: 5. The CDR3, as DNA: TGCGCCAGCAGCTCCCGACTAGCGGGAGGAACTGGGGCCAACGTCCTGACTTTC. Translating it yields CASSSRLAGGTGANVLTF.

This chain joins TRBV5-1 and TRBJ2-7; D perhaps matches TRBD2 (5 bases). Per the germline V gene, CDR1 is SGHRS and CDR2 is YFSETQ. Trimming took 7 bases from V and 2 from J, leaving 13 bases between them. The CDR3 length is 13 residues. The CDR3 region has the DNA TGCGCCAGCGCCTTCGAGGGAGCCTACGAGCAGTACTTC. Protein product: CASAFEGAYEQYF.

The chain combines TRBV27 with TRBJ2-5; 10 bases line up with TRBD1. This CDR3 region has 14 residues. Trimming took 6 bases from V and 4 from J; bases not matched to a gene: 5. CDR1 MNHEY and CDR2 SMNVEV come from the germline V gene (reference sequence). The CDR3: CASRSDRGGETQYF. CDR3 nucleotide sequence: TGTGCCAGCAGATCGGACAGGGGGGGAGAGACCCAGTACTTC.

This chain connects TRBV7-8 to TRBJ2-1; either TRBD1 or TRBD2 may fit D (5 bases each). V was pared by 1 base and J by 7 bases, with 23 bases between. CDR3 length equals 18 residues. Germline V gives CDR1 SGHVS, CDR2 FQNEAQ. The CDR3 here is CASSLEGVGWRVRNEQFF. CDR3 in DNA: TGTGCCAGCAGCTTAGAAGGGGTGGGGTGGCGGGTAAGGAATGAGCAGTTCTTC. The entire variable domain, with the rest obtained from reference TRBV7-8 and TRBJ2-1, is as follows: GAGVSQSPRYKVAKRGQDVALRCDPISGHVSLFWYQQALGQGPEFLTYFQNEAQLDKSGLPSDRFFAERPEGSVSTLKIQRTQQEDSAVYLCASSLEGVGWRVRNEQFFGPGTRLTVL.